This is a list of T cell receptor beta chains from one sample in a study of regulatory T cells in long-lasting Graves disease. TCRdb re-called the multiplex PCR reads through MiXCR, storing one row per CDR3 protein. The sample lists 500,000 or so distinct CDR3 sequences; 11% to 15% were seen once. This same sample was also taken into another study, of T cells in Graves' hyperthyroidism and ophthalmopathy.

The sequencing here drew on peripheral blood mononuclear cells (PBMCs), taken at new diagnosis, from a patient treated with antithyroid drugs. All receptors derive from a woman aged 50 to 60 with Graves disease. Each CDR3 is given with its conserved first and last residue. The D gene is left open where the match is weak. Some rows have no size entry. The others give once, few or many, or a class for an expanded clone.

d_call clone_size j_call v_call cdr3_nt cdr3_aa
- few TRBJ1-2 TRBV5-1 TGCGCCAGCAGCTTGGCCGGAAGTCAGGGCCTTAACTATGGCTACACCTTC CASSLAGSQGLNYGYTF
TRBD2 - TRBJ2-3 TRBV24-1 TGTGCCACCAGTGATGGTGGGGGAGGGACAGATACGCAGTATTTT CATSDGGGGTDTQYF
TRBD2 few TRBJ2-1 TRBV7-3 TGTGCCAGCAGCCAGGGACTAGCGGGATCCACTGAGCAGTTCTTC CASSQGLAGSTEQFF
TRBD2 - TRBJ2-2 TRBV7-3 TGTGCCAGCAGCTTACGTGCTAGCGGGAGGGGTTCCGGGGAGCTGTTTTTT CASSLRASGRGSGELFF
- - TRBJ2-3 TRBV11-1 TGTGCCAGCAGCTTACCGTACACTACGAGCACAGATACGCAGTATTTT CASSLPYTTSTDTQYF
- many TRBJ2-5 TRBV12-3/TRBV12-4 TGTGCCAGCACCCCGGGACACGAAGAGACCCAGTACTTC CASTPGHEETQYF
TRBD1 many TRBJ2-5 TRBV11-2 TGTGCCAGCAGCTTAGATCTGGACAGGGGGAAGACCCAGTACTTC CASSLDLDRGKTQYF
- few TRBJ1-6 TRBV9 TGTGCCAGCAGCGGAGTGATGCAGGCGTCACCCCTCCACTTT CASSGVMQASPLHF
- many TRBJ2-2 TRBV3-1 TGTGCCAGCAGCCAAGGAATCAACCCGAACACCGGGGAGCTGTTTTTT CASSQGINPNTGELFF
- many TRBJ2-7 TRBV6-1 TGTGCCAGCAGTCTCGTTAGGGACGAGCAGTACTTC CASSLVRDEQYF
- few TRBJ2-5 TRBV18 TGTGCCAGCTCACCAAACAGCGACCAAGAGACCCAGTACTTC CASSPNSDQETQYF
- many TRBJ2-3 TRBV20-1 TGCAGTGCTAGAGAGGGTCCCGGGACAGATACGCAGTATTTT CSAREGPGTDTQYF
- - TRBJ2-3 TRBV5-6 TGTGCCAGCAGCTCCTGGACCCGGGGAGATACGCAGTATTTT CASSSWTRGDTQYF
- many TRBJ1-6 TRBV28 TGTGCCAGCAGTCCACTTCTAACTCGACAGGCCTATAATTCACCCCTCCACTTT CASSPLLTRQAYNSPLHF
- many TRBJ1-1 TRBV29-1 TGCAGCGTGGAGGATTCGACAGGCAGATTGAACACTGAAGCTTTCTTT CSVEDSTGRLNTEAFF
- many TRBJ1-1 TRBV11-3 TGTGCCAGCAGCGCGGGATTCAACACTGAAGCTTTCTTT CASSAGFNTEAFF
- many TRBJ2-1 TRBV5-1 TGCGCCAGCAGCTTGGCCGAGAGGCCCTACAATGAGCAGTTCTTC CASSLAERPYNEQFF
TRBD2 once TRBJ2-3 TRBV7-2 TGTGCCAGCAGCTTGGGTCTAGCGGACGACACAGATATGCAGTATTTT CASSLGLADDTDMQYF
TRBD1 - TRBJ2-7 TRBV19 TGTGCCAGTAGTGAAGCCGGGACAGGGGGCAACGAGCAGTACTTC CASSEAGTGGNEQYF